Listed below are T cell receptor beta chains from one sample, sequenced in a study of early T cells in non-severe SARS-CoV-2 infection. TCRdb analysed the 5' RACE reads with MiXCR anew, one entry per CDR3 protein. The sample comprises tens of thousands of distinct CDR3 sequences, more than 4% of which are singletons, and about 9.3% rests with the top ten. Sequenced: whole blood. The source is an adult who was a healthcare worker with PCR-confirmed SARS-CoV-2 infection or an uninfected control (not recorded which). Both conserved end residues are part of each CDR3. The D gene is left open where the match is weak. Size is omitted from some rows. Given values are once, few, many or a class for expanded clones.

>14|TRBJ2-1|TRBV20-1|.|.
TGCAGTGCTAGTATCGGGAGCTCCTACAATGAGCAGTTCTTC
CSASIGSSYNEQFF
>16|TRBJ2-2|TRBV5-4|TRBD2|many
TGTGCCAGCGGAAGACCCGGGACTAGGTCTACCGGGGAGCTGTTTTTT
CASGRPGTRSTGELFF
>14|TRBJ2-3|TRBV29-1|.|many
TGCAGCGCCAGGGACTCCGTACCCACAGATACGCAGTATTTT
CSARDSVPTDTQYF
>14|TRBJ2-2|TRBV6-2/TRBV6-3|.|many
TGTGCCAGCAAGGTGTCGACAGCAACCGGGGAGCTGTTTTTT
CASKVSTATGELFF
>17|TRBJ2-2|TRBV12-3/TRBV12-4|TRBD2|many
TGTGCCAGCAGTTTAGTGCTAGCGGGCCTGAACACCGGGGAGCTGTTTTTT
CASSLVLAGLNTGELFF
>12|TRBJ2-7|TRBV7-8|TRBD1|many
TGTGCCAGCAGCTTCGGGACAGCTGAGCAGTACTTC
CASSFGTAEQYF
>12|TRBJ2-1|TRBV6-1|.|many
TGTGCCAGCAGTGAGGCGGTCGGAGGTGGGTTCTTC
CASSEAVGGGFF
>16|TRBJ1-1|TRBV7-9|.|.
TGTGCCAGCAGCTTAGGGAGGACACTGAACTTCGCTGAAGCTTTCTTT
CASSLGRTLNFAEAFF
>16|TRBJ2-1|TRBV10-2|TRBD2|many
TGCGCCAGCAGTGGGGGATCTAGCGGGAGGGGCCATGAGCAGTTCTTC
CASSGGSSGRGHEQFF
>15|TRBJ1-1|TRBV5-1|.|many
TGCGCCAGCAGCTTGAGTGCAGATATGAACACTGAAGCTTTCTTT
CASSLSADMNTEAFF
>16|TRBJ1-5|TRBV5-5|.|many
TGTGCCAGCACCCCCGTCGTTGACCTCAGCAATCAGCCCCAGCATTTT
CASTPVVDLSNQPQHF
>15|TRBJ2-7|TRBV5-8|.|many
TGTGCCAGCAGCGCCGGGACTTCAACCTACTACGAGCAGTACTTC
CASSAGTSTYYEQYF
>12|TRBJ2-1|TRBV6-5|.|many
TGTGCCAGCAGTTACGTGGGGGGAGAGCAGTTCTTC
CASSYVGGEQFF
>15|TRBJ1-5|TRBV19|TRBD1|.
TGTGCCAGTAGTATTGCACAGGGGGCGAATCAGCCCCAGCATTTT
CASSIAQGANQPQHF
>13|TRBJ1-1|TRBV29-1|.|few
TGCAGCGTTGGAGTGACTGTGAACACTGAAGCTTTCTTT
CSVGVTVNTEAFF
>13|TRBJ2-7|TRBV28|TRBD1|many
TGTGCCAGCATCGGGACAGGGTCCTACGAGCAGTACTTC
CASIGTGSYEQYF
>15|TRBJ2-3|TRBV12-3/TRBV12-4|.|many
TGTGCCAGCAGCCTATATCGGACGGAAGGGGATACGCAGTATTTT
CASSLYRTEGDTQYF
>17|TRBJ2-4|TRBV28|.|many
TGTGCCAGCAGTTTATTAAATGGGGACTTAGCCAAAAACATTCAGTACTTC
CASSLLNGDLAKNIQYF
>11|TRBJ2-1|TRBV29-1|.|many
TGCAGCGTCGGGCGCCCTGGTGAGCAGTTCTTC
CSVGRPGEQFF
>17|TRBJ2-3|TRBV5-6|TRBD2|many
TGTGCCAGCAGCTTGGAGACTAGCGGGAGGGCAGGAGATACGCAGTATTTT
CASSLETSGRAGDTQYF
>14|TRBJ2-7|TRBV6-2/TRBV6-3|.|many
TGTGCCAGCATTTCTTGGGACTCCGTACGGGAGCAGTACTTC
CASISWDSVREQYF
>13|TRBJ1-1|TRBV12-3/TRBV12-4|TRBD1|few
TGTGCCAGCAGACAGGGGGCCGGGACTGAAGCTTTCTTT
CASRQGAGTEAFF
>15|TRBJ2-3|TRBV7-2|TRBD2|many
TGTGCCAGCAGCAGTAGCGGGAGGAGTCAAGATACGCAGTATTTT
CASSSSGRSQDTQYF
>14|TRBJ2-5|TRBV28|.|many
TGTGCCAGCAGTACCACCCGGGCCGCGGAGACCCAGTACTTC
CASSTTRAAETQYF
>14|TRBJ1-1|TRBV7-8|TRBD1|many
TGTGCCAGCAGCGTGACAGGGGGATTCGCTGAAGCTTTCTTT
CASSVTGGFAEAFF
>17|TRBJ2-4|TRBV28|.|many
TGTGCCAGCAGTTTTCAAGGGGCCCCGGGAACCAAAAACATTCAGTACTTC
CASSFQGAPGTKNIQYF
>13|TRBJ2-1|TRBV5-6|.|.
TGTGCCAGCAGCTCTATATGGGGGGATGAGCAGTTCTTC
CASSSIWGDEQFF
>14|TRBJ1-4|TRBV20-1|.|many
TGCAGTGCTAGTAACAACAGCCCAAATGAAAAACTGTTTTTT
CSASNNSPNEKLFF
>16|TRBJ2-2|TRBV6-2/TRBV6-3|.|.
TGTGCCAGCAGTTACCCGATGGGGGCGAACACCGGGGAGCTGTTTTTT
CASSYPMGANTGELFF
>15|TRBJ1-1|TRBV12-3/TRBV12-4|TRBD1|.
TGTGCCAGCAGTACTCAACAGGGGGTAGGAACTGAAGCTTTCTTT
CASSTQQGVGTEAFF
>14|TRBJ1-6|TRBV11-2|.|.
TGTGCCAGCAGCCCGACCTCCTATAATTCACCCCTCCACTTT
CASSPTSYNSPLHF
>15|TRBJ2-1|TRBV28|TRBD1|many
TGTGCCAGCAGTGGGGGACAGGGAGACTACAATGAGCAGTTCTTC
CASSGGQGDYNEQFF
>14|TRBJ2-7|TRBV3-1|TRBD2|many
TGTGCCAGCAGCCCGGGACTAGCGGGAGACGAGCAGTACTTC
CASSPGLAGDEQYF
>14|TRBJ2-7|TRBV5-1|.|few
TGCGCCAGCAGCTTGGCCTCCACTGTGTACGAGCAGTACTTC
CASSLASTVYEQYF
>17|TRBJ2-2|TRBV10-3|.|few
TGTGCCATCAGTGTTCAGGGGACCCCCGCGAACACCGGGGAGCTGTTTTTT
CAISVQGTPANTGELFF
>12|TRBJ2-7|TRBV6-6|.|many
TGTGCCAGCAGGCAGGACTACTACGAGCAGTACTTC
CASRQDYYEQYF
>16|TRBJ1-5|TRBV3-1|.|many
TGTGCCAGCAGCCAAGATCACGGATTGACTAATCAGCCCCAGCATTTT
CASSQDHGLTNQPQHF
>13|TRBJ2-5|TRBV11-2|.|many
TGTGCCAGCAGCTTGACATCCCAAGAGACCCAGTACTTC
CASSLTSQETQYF
>16|TRBJ2-1|TRBV24-1|TRBD2|many
TGTGCCACCAGTGATTTCAGGCGGGAGAAGAGCGATGAGCAGTTCTTC
CATSDFRREKSDEQFF
>16|TRBJ2-2|TRBV20-1|TRBD2|many
TGCAGTGCCAACCCAGCCGGGACTACGAACACCGGGGAGCTGTTTTTT
CSANPAGTTNTGELFF
>14|TRBJ2-7|TRBV6-5|.|.
TGTGCCAGCACCACCGGGTGGGGTGCCTACGAGCAGTACTTC
CASTTGWGAYEQYF
>13|TRBJ1-4|TRBV6-6|TRBD1|many
TGTGCCAGCAGGGACAGGGGAAGTGAAAAACTGTTTTTT
CASRDRGSEKLFF
>10|TRBJ2-7|TRBV20-1|.|.
TGCAGTGCTGGGGAGCGGGAGCAGTACTTC
CSAGEREQYF
>14|TRBJ2-1|TRBV7-6|.|many
TGTGCCAGCAGCCGAGGACTGCTGGCTAATGAGCAGTTCTTC
CASSRGLLANEQFF
>16|TRBJ2-2|TRBV12-3/TRBV12-4|.|few
TGTGCCAGCAGACTAGGGGGGGCAGTAAACACCGGGGAGCTGTTTTTT
CASRLGGAVNTGELFF
>15|TRBJ2-5|TRBV27|TRBD1|many
TGTGCCAGCAGTTACCGCGAAGGGGGCGCGGGGACCCAGTACTTC
CASSYREGGAGTQYF
>19|TRBJ2-1|TRBV21-1|.|many
TGTGCCAGCAGCAAAAATTGTCGGTGTGGCGGGAGGGCCGGAGATGAGCAGTTCTTC
CASSKNCRCGGRAGDEQFF
>18|TRBJ1-6|TRBV4-2|.|many
TGTGCCAGCAGCCAAGAGAGGATCGGGGCGCGGCCGGGTTCACCCCTCCACTTT
CASSQERIGARPGSPLHF
>15|TRBJ2-1|TRBV7-6|.|many
TGTGCCAGCAGCATGGGGGACGGCCCAAACAATGAGCAGTTCTTC
CASSMGDGPNNEQFF
>15|TRBJ2-2|TRBV18|.|many
TGTGCCAGCTCACCACATCCAGGGAACACCGGGGAGCTGTTTTTT
CASSPHPGNTGELFF
>17|TRBJ2-1|TRBV9|.|many
TGTGCCAGCAGCGTAGCCTTGGGCGGATCTTTATACAATGAGCAGTTCTTC
CASSVALGGSLYNEQFF
>14|TRBJ2-3|TRBV29-1|TRBD2|many
TGCAGCGCAAAACTAGCGGGAGTACCGGATACGCAGTATTTT
CSAKLAGVPDTQYF